A selection of T cell receptor beta chains follows, all from one sample in a study of CD8+ T cells in alopecia areata. Sequenced by immunoSEQ multiplex PCR; TCRdb stores in-frame clones only, minus some. Of 150,000 to 200,000 clones listed, approximately 57% are singletons. Sequencing was performed on CD4+ T cells sorted from blood, taken at week 24, from a patient treated with tofacitinib. These receptors were collected from a human donor with alopecia areata. Both conserved end residues are part of each CDR3.

j_gene	v_gene	CDR3aa
TRBJ1-1	TRBV6-5	CASSNIQGRGTEAFF
TRBJ2-3	TRBV10-3	CAISESIGAGTDTQYF
TRBJ2-1	TRBV2	CASRVASYNEQFF
TRBJ2-7	TRBV7-2	CASSFRGGSAYEQYF
TRBJ2-2	TRBV7-8	CASTNPRTSGGYTGELFF
TRBJ2-7	TRBV30	CAWRAEGPPYEQYF
TRBJ1-1	TRBV7-2	CASSLDQARAEAFF
TRBJ2-4	TRBV6-6	CASSYSTSKNIQYF
TRBJ2-5	TRBV30	CAWIRGGQETQYF
TRBJ1-2	TRBV30	CAWSGRDYGYTF
TRBJ2-5	TRBV2	CASNWSEQETQYF
TRBJ2-3	TRBV2	CASSGDFGSSTDTQYF
TRBJ1-2	TRBV7-9	CASTGGYGYTF
TRBJ1-5	TRBV27	CASSRRGQGGQPQHF
TRBJ2-7	TRBV2	CASDGTLRRYEQYF
TRBJ1-5	TRBV6-1	CASSEGILPQHF
TRBJ1-2	TRBV5-4	CASSLGGGYGYTF
TRBJ2-5	TRBV7-3	CASSFRGRVDKETQYF
TRBJ1-1	TRBV9	CASSVDTGKNTEAFF
TRBJ2-4	TRBV2	CASTPGQGKNIQYF
TRBJ1-2	TRBV29-1	CSVEEPGNYGYTF
TRBJ2-7	TRBV5-1	CASSLRGQGDEQYF
TRBJ2-7	TRBV5-6	CASSSRGLASYEQYF
TRBJ1-6	TRBV30	CAWRIRLNRGLGSPLHF
TRBJ2-6	TRBV30	CAWTPPGANVLTF
TRBJ2-3	TRBV29-1	CSANLAGDPDTQYF
TRBJ1-1	TRBV5-1	CASSLKAPRANTEAFF
TRBJ1-1	TRBV6-7	CASSYSKGRRTLGVNTEAFF
TRBJ2-1	TRBV29-1	CSAEDHQSRGEQFF
TRBJ1-2	TRBV30	CARSRGPGAGYTF
TRBJ2-7	TRBV20-1	CGLRDPYEQYF
TRBJ1-6	TRBV6-1	CASRMEQNSPLHF
TRBJ1-6	TRBV5-6	CASSPRGGDLHSPLHF
TRBJ1-2	TRBV4-1	CASSQDSGVGPPVGGYTF
TRBJ1-1	TRBV4-1	CASSQTGMNTEAFF
TRBJ2-2	TRBV10-3	CAISEQGAGTGELFF
TRBJ2-5	TRBV29-1	CSVRDRVEETQYF
TRBJ2-4	TRBV5-1	CASSLFSSDLKNIQYF
TRBJ1-1	TRBV6-6	CASSYGGMMQEAFF
TRBJ1-6	TRBV7-2	CASSLGDQGQGAQNSPLHF
TRBJ1-1	TRBV28	CASSLSRWAFF
TRBJ1-2	TRBV6-1	CASTQGFYGYTF
TRBJ1-2	TRBV5-1	CASSLQGTANYGYTF
TRBJ2-7	TRBV23-1	CASSQVLGTGGNEQYF
TRBJ1-5	TRBV15	CATSSQRRQPQHF
TRBJ2-3	TRBV30	CAWSRGSTDTQYF
TRBJ1-5	TRBV5-1	CASSLGTANQPQHF
TRBJ2-6	TRBV5-1	CASSFKNRDSGANVLTF
TRBJ1-5	TRBV5-6	CASSLGGSHGNQPQHF
TRBJ1-1	TRBV5-6	CASSLPGVGEAFF
TRBJ2-3	TRBV7-2	CASSLASGHNTDTQYF
TRBJ2-3	TRBV6-5	CASSYGVGFTDTQYF
TRBJ1-1	TRBV29-1	CSVDGGNTEAFF